The entry below gives a single T cell receptor (beta chain) sequence along with its context. What it recognizes is unknown. The data were obtained in a study of Graves' ophthalmopathy and Graves' hyperthyroidism. Notes on the study in general: Prediction of ophthalmopathy progression reached around 71% sensitivity and approximately 75% specificity.

For repertoire sequencing, the TCR beta CDR3 regions were amplified from RNA transcripts. The first-round RT-PCR employed HTBI primers together with the Qiagen OneStep RT-PCR kit. A multiplex PCR was then performed as the second round. TCRdb re-called the multiplex PCR reads through MiXCR, storing one row per CDR3 protein. The sample records about 16,000 distinct CDR3 sequences, roughly 50% being singletons. CDR1 is LGHDT, CDR2 YNNKEL, per germline (reference sequence). This CDR3 contains 15 residues. The V and J ends lost 5 bases and 7 bases, in that order; junction bases with no gene match: 6. The source of this sequence is a woman in her thirties or forties with stable Graves' hyperthyroidism. The sample comprised peripheral blood. This sequence joins TRBV3-1 and TRBJ1-6; 9 bases are shared with TRBD1. The CDR3 DNA is TGTGCCAGCAGCGTCTCCGGGACAGGGAATTCACCCCTCCACTTT. This translates into CASSVSGTGNSPLHF.